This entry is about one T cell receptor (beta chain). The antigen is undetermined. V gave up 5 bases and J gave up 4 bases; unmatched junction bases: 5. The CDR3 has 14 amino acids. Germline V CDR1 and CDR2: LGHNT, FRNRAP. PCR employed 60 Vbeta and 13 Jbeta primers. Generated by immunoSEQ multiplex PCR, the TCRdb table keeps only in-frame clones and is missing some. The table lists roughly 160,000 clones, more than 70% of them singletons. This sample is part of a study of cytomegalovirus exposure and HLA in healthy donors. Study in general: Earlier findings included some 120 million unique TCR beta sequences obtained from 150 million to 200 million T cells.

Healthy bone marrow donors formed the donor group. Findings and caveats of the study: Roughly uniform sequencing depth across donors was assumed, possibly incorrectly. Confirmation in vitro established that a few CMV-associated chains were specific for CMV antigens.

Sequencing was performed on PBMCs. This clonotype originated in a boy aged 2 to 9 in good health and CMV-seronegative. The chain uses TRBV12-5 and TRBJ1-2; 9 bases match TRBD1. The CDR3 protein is CASGHRGRGYGYTF. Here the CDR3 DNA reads TGTGCTAGTGGTCACAGGGGGCGCGGCTATGGCTACACCTTC.